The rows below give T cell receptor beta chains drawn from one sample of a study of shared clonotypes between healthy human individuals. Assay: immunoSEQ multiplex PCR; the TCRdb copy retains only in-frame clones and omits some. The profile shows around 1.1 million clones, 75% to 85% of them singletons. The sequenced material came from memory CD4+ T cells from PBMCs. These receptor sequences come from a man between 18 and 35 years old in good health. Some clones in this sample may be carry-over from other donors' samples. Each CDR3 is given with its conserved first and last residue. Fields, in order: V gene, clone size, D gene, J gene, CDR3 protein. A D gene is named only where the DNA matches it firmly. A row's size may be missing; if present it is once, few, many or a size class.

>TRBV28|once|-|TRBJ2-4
CASSLPRLNIQYF
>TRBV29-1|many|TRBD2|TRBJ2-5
CSVRAGRTQYF
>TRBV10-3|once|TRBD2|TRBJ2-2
CAISESGRNTGELFF
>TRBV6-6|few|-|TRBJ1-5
CASRGTADNQPQHF
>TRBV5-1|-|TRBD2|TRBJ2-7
CASSDHSSGRTYEQYF
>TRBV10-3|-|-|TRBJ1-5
CAISERGGNQPQHF
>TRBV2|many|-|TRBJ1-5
CASRKGLPNQPQHF
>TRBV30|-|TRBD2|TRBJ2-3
CAWSSGLAGTDTQYF
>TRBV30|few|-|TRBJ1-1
CAWSHGVRRLEAFF
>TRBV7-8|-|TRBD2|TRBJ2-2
CASSLALAGDSRGELFF
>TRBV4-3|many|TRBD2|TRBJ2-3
CASSQDSGLAGSDTQYF
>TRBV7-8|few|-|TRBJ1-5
CASSPAHADQPQHF
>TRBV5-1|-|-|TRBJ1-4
CASSLVGGSNEKLFF
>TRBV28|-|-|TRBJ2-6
CASSRSGGSGANVLTF
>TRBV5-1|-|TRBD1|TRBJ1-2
CASSLVPGQGTGDYTF
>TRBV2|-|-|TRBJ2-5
CASNKNYQETQYF
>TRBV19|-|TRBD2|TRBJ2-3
CASSKRDLRTDTQYF
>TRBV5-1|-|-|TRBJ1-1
CASSLVGGAEAFF
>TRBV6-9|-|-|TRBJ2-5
CASSYRRRGGTYQETQYF
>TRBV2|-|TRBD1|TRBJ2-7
CASSPIRQGNIDEQYF
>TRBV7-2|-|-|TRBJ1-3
CASSFPLTGPLSGNTIYF
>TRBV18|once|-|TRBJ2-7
CASSPTRDTYEQYF
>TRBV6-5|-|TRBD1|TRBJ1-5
CASSSQGQATTAQHF
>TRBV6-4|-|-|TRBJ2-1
CASSDEEGVGEQFF
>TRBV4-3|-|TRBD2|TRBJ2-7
CASSRTSGMFSYEQYF
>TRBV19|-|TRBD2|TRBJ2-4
CASSIILAGGPKAAKNIQYF
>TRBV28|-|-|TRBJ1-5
CASSIPGPRGSNQPQHF
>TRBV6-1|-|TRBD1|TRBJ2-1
CANAGTGIRYNEQFF
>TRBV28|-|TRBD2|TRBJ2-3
CATGLAGGTSTDTQYF